This TCR beta chain was observed in a study of blood T cell repertoires in COVID-19. The CDR3 is 14 amino acids. With 4 bases removed from V and 5 bases from J, the gap between germline ends came to 14 bases. From germline, CDR1 is MNHEY and CDR2 SVGEGT. This table comes from immunoSEQ multiplex PCR, and its TCRdb copy is limited to in-frame clones, with some not included. There are about 33,000 clones in the sample; about 86% occur only once, and around 6.9% lies in the top ten. This TCR derives from a human donor in a cohort sampled during active COVID-19. Sequencing input: peripheral blood. The rearrangement joins TRBV6-2 or TRBV6-3 to TRBJ1-1; a weak D match, TRBD1 (6 bases). CDR3 in amino acids: CASSSRGGRTEAFF. The CDR3 region has the DNA TGTGCCAGCAGTTCTCGGGGGGGGCGAACTGAAGCTTTCTTT.